This TCR beta chain was identified in a study of T cells in Graves' hyperthyroidism and ophthalmopathy. This clonotype was picked up many times. TCR beta CDR3 regions were amplified from RNA transcripts. The study used the HTBI primer set for a first-round RT-PCR of the TCR CDR3. TCRdb processed the multiplex PCR reads anew with MiXCR; each CDR3 protein has one entry. The data hold 480,000 or so distinct CDR3 sequences, with around 15% observed a single time. The length of the CDR3 is 15 residues. Germline lookup yields CDR1 PRHDT and CDR2 FYEKMQ (reference sequence). Trimming left V 4 bases short and J 6 bases short, with 19 bases between.

The chain has TRBV13 and TRBJ2-7, with D uncertain. The sequencing input was blood. The source of this sequence is a woman between 18 and 30 years old with Graves' hyperthyroidism. Here the CDR3 reads CASSSLTATWAEQYF. CDR3 nucleotides: TGTGCCAGCAGCTCGTTGACCGCTACGTGGGCCGAGCAGTACTTC.